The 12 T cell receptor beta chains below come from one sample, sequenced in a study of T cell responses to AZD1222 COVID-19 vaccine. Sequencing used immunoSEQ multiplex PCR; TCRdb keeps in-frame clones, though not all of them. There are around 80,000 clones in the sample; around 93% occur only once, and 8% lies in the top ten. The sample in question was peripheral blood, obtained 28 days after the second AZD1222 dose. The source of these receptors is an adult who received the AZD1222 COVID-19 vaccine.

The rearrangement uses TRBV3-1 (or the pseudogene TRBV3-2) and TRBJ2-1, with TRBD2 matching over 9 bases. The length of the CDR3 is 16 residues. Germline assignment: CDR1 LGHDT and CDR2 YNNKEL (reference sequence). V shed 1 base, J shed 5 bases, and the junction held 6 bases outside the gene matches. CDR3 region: CASSQGSGGRDNEQFF. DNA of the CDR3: TGTGCCAGCAGCCAAGGAAGTGGCGGGAGGGACAATGAGCAGTTCTTC.

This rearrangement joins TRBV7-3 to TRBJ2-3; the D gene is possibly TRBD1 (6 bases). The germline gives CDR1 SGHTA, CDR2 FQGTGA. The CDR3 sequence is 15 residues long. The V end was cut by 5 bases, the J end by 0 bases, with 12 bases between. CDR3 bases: TGTGCCAGCAGCATCCAAGGGGGTAGCACAGATACGCAGTATTTT. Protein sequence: CASSIQGGSTDTQYF.

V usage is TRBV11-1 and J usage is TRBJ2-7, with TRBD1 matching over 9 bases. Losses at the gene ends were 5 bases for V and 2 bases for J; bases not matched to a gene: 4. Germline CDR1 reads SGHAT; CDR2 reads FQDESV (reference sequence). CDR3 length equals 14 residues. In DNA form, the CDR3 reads TGTGCCAGCAGCCAGGACAGGGGACCCTACGAGCAGTACTTC. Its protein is CASSQDRGPYEQYF.

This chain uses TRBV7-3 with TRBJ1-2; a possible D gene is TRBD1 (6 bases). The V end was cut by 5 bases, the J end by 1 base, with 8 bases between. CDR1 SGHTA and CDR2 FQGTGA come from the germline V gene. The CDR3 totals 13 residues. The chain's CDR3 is CASSPDSNYGYTF. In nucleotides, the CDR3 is TGTGCCAGCAGCCCGGACAGTAACTATGGCTACACCTTC. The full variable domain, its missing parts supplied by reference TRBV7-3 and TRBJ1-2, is GAGVSQTPSNKVTEKGKYVELRCDPISGHTALYWYRQSLGQGPEFLIYFQGTGAADDSGLPNDRFFAVRPEGSVSTLKIQRTERGDSAVYLCASSPDSNYGYTFGSGTRLTVV.

This CDR3 reads CASSSGQGNFYEQYF. For the CDR3, the DNA is TGTGCCAGCAGTTCCGGACAGGGCAATTTCTACGAGCAGTACTTC. The chain links TRBV7-2 to TRBJ2-7; 8 positions match TRBD1. Germline loops: CDR1 SGHTA, CDR2 FQGNSA. J was trimmed by 3 bases and V by 6 bases; bases with no gene match: 10. The CDR3 has 15 amino acids.

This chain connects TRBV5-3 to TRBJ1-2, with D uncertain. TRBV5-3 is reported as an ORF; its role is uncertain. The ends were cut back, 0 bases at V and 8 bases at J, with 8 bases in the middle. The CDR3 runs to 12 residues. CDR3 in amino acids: CARSLGLEGYTF. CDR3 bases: TGTGCCAGAAGCTTGGGTTTGGAGGGCTACACCTTC.

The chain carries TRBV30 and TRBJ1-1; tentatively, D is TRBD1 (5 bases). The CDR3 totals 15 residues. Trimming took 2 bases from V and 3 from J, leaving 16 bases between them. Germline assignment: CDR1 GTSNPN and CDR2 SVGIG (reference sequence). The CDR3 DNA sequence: TGTGCCTGGAGTCCCCCGGGCCGAGGGGACACTGAAGCTTTCTTT. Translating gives CAWSPPGRGDTEAFF.

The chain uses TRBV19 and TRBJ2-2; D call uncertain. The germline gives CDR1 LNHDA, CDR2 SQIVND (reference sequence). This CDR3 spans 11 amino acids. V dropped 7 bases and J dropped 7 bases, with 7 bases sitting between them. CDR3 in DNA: TGTGCCAGTACAAGAGGCGGGGAGCTGTTTTTT. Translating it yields CASTRGGELFF.

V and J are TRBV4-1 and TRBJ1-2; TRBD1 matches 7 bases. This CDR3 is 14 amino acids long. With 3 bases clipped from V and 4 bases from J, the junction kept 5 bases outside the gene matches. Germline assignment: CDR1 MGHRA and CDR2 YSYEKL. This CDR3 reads CASSHQGGPYGYTF. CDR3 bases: TGCGCCAGCAGCCACCAGGGGGGACCCTATGGCTACACCTTC.

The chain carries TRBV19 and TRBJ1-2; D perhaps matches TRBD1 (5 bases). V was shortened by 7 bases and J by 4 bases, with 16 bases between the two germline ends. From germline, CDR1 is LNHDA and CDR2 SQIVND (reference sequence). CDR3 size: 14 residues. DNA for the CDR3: TGTGCCAGTACTGAAGCAGGGACCGTCTATGGCTACACCTTC. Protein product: CASTEAGTVYGYTF.

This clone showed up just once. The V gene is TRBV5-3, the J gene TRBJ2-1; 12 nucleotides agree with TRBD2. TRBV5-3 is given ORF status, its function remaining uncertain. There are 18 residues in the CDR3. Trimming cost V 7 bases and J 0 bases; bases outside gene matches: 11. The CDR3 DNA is TGTGCCAGAGAAACGGGGACTAGCGGGTGGGTCTCCTACAATGAGCAGTTCTTC. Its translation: CARETGTSGWVSYNEQFF.

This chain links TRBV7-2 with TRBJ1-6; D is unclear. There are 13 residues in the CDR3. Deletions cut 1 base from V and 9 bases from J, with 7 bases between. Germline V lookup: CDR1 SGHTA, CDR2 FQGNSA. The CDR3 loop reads CASSLGAGSPLHF. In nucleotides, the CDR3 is TGTGCCAGCAGCTTAGGTGCGGGTTCACCCCTCCACTTT.